Here is one T cell receptor (beta chain) with its context. This CDR3 comprises 14 residues. The germline gives CDR1 SEHNR, CDR2 FQNEAQ (reference sequence). The junction had 3 bases not matched to a gene; V was cut back by 6 bases and J by 1 base. Seattle researchers signed up patients amid active infection and tracked them longitudinally. Measured with immunoSEQ multiplex PCR; TCRdb has only the in-frame clones, and not every one. The data hold approximately 180,000 clones, with around nine tenths observed a single time. The sample comes from a study of blood T cell repertoires in COVID-19. What was sequenced was peripheral blood. This sequence joins TRBV7-9 and TRBJ1-1, with TRBD1 identical over 9 bases. The sequence was collected from a woman aged 70-85 years with COVID-19, enrolled during active disease. CDR3 sequence: CASSRQGENTEAFF. For the CDR3, the DNA is TGTGCCAGCAGTCGACAGGGGGAGAACACTGAAGCTTTCTTT.